The 6 T cell receptor beta chains given below trace back to one sample, sequenced in a study of CXCR3-negative and CXCR3-positive naive CD8 T cells. With UMI labels, 5' RACE was used to prepare the TRB cDNA libraries. TCRdb reprocessed the 5' RACE reads and stores each CDR3 protein as one record, lacking DNA. The sample yields 100,000 to 150,000 distinct CDR3 sequences, of which the top ten take up less than 0.3%. The sequencing sample was made of naive CXCR3- CD8+ T cells from blood. Specified subset: CD45RO-CCR7+CD27+CD95- naive CD8+ T cells lacking CXCR3 (TNR3-). The receptors originated from a human donor in good health. Some clones in this sample may be carry-over from other donors' samples.

V gene TRBV12-3 or TRBV12-4 combines with J gene TRBJ1-1; TCRdb outputs TRBD1, but without DNA this stays unchecked. The CDR3 consists of 14 residues. The CDR3 is CASSLGGENTEAFF.

The chain employs TRBV15 and TRBJ2-5; TCRdb returns TRBD2, unconfirmable since there is no DNA. CDR1 and CDR2 (germline): LNHNV, YYDKDF (reference sequence). The CDR3 sequence is 17 residues long. CDR3: CATSRDSGSGGEETQYF.

The chain employs TRBV20-1 and TRBJ2-1; TCRdb names TRBD2, which stays unverified in the absence of DNA. The CDR3 has 17 residues. Looked up from germline, CDR1 is DFQATT and CDR2 is SNEGSKA (reference sequence). CDR3 sequence reads: CSATTGLAGPGLNEQFF.

V usage is TRBV19 and J usage is TRBJ2-7; without DNA, the TCRdb call of TRBD1 cannot be checked. This CDR3 comprises 16 residues. Germline V gene lookup returns CDR1 LNHDA and CDR2 SQIVND (reference sequence). CDR3 in amino acids: CASSTVVRTGAYEQYF.

V is TRBV6-5 and J is TRBJ2-3; with no DNA, the TCRdb D assignment of TRBD1 cannot be verified. Per germline, CDR1 MNHEY and CDR2 SVGAGI. CDR3 length equals 16 residues. The CDR3 loop is CASSYSDPVGTDTQYF.

The J gene is TRBJ2-7, the V gene TRBV27; without DNA, the TCRdb call of TRBD1 cannot be checked. CDR3 length: 13 amino acids. Germline V gene data show CDR1 as MNHEY and CDR2 as SMNVEV (reference sequence). The CDR3 spells CASSLGQGREQYF.